This T cell receptor beta chain emerged from a study of T cells in Graves' hyperthyroidism and ophthalmopathy. Study-wide findings and caveats: Ophthalmopathy cases were set apart from stable hyperthyroidism by a 13 V-J model.

Pregnant or lactating patients were excluded, as were those with uncontrolled infection or other autoimmune disease. The PBMCs had their origin in approximately 10 ml of fresh peripheral blood. Amplification yielded TCR beta CDR3 regions, with RNA transcripts as the source. The HTBI primer set served for first-round RT-PCR of the TCR CDR3. TCRdb reprocessed the multiplex PCR reads via MiXCR and lists one record per CDR3 protein. The sample contains about 500,000 distinct CDR3 sequences, around 15% of which appear only once. This clonotype appeared many times. Its antigen remains unknown. Per germline, CDR1 SQVTM and CDR2 ANQGSEA. The CDR3 contains 16 residues. The V and J ends lost 4 bases and 0 bases respectively, with 16 bases between them.

Sequencing used blood. This clonotype was obtained from a woman in her twenties or thirties with Graves' ophthalmopathy. The chain uses TRBV29-1 and TRBJ2-1, with D tentatively TRBD2 (6 bases). The CDR3 region has the DNA TGCAGCGTTGTATCGGTAGCGGCCCTCTCCTACAATGAGCAGTTCTTC. It codes for CSVVSVAALSYNEQFF.